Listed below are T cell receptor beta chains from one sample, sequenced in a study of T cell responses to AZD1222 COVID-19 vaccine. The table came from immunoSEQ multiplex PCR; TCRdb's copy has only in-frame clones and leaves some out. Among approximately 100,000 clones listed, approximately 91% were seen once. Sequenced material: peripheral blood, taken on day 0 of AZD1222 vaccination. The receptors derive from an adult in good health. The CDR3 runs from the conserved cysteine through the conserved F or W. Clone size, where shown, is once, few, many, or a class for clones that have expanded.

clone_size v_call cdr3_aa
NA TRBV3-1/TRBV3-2 CASSQQNSPLHF
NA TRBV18 CASSPSGGSWYGYTF
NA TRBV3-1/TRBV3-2 CASSEYGTASGNTIYF
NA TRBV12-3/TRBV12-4 CASSLGQGTGYTF
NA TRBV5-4 CASSLDRYGYTF
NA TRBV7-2 CASSLSHSYGYTF
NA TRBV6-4 CASSELAGSDTQYF
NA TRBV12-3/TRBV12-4 CASSYYGNTIYF
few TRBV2 CASSEPEGGSYNEQFF
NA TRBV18 CASSQNTGGMNTEAFF
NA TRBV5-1 CASSLVRLASTDTQYF
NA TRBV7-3 CASSLNNEQFF
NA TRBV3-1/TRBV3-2 CASSQQITGNEQFF
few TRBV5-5 CASSLDSSATNEKLFF
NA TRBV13 CASSSTGVSGNTIYF
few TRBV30 CAWNVRSGFSTEAFF
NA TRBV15 CATSRDTPGEQYF
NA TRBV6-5 CASSYFGDGYTF
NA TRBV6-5 CASRSGSYHGYTF
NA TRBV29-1 CSAGTGVYEKLFF
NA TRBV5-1 CASSLTGVLVSGANVLTF
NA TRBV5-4 CASSFGGASSYNEQFF
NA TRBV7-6 CASSLVGVDGYTF
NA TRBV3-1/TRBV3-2 CASSPRTSLETQYF
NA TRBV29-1 CSVQGVNEKLFF
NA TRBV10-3 CAISEGNTEAFF
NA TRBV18 CASSTPGRQEKLFF
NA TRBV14 CASSQGGAIPEQFF
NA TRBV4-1 CASRRAAGANVLTF
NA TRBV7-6 CASSLSGGMESSYNEQFF
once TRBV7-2 CASSLERSEETQYF
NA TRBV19 CASSIASGNEQYF
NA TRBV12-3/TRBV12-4 CASMYMDQAFF
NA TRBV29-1 CSVSIGRVDTQYF
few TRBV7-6 CASSFGRDYGEETQYF
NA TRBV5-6 CASSRGAYEQYF
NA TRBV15 CATSRDRSAVRKAQHF
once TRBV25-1 CASGKDSSNTEAFF
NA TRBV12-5 CASAQDREDTEAFF
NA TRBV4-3 CASSQEALGGVTGELFF
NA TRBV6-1 CASSDIFLREQYF
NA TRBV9 CASSVAKGGQVTDTQYF
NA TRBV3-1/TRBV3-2 CASSQGYGTYEQYF
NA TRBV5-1 CASSLRGENTEAFF
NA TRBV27 CASSLFPDRGPFGYTF
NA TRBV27 CASSPPGGAIDEQFF
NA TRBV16 CASSQFTANTGELFF
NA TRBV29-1 CSVDPGTANYGYTF
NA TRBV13 CASSLGGGQLTPNTGELFF
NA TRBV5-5 CASSLRPGMDYEQYF
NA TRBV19 CASSIEDINTEAFF
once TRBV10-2 CAVMSRENTGELFF
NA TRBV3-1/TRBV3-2 CASLPQPGGPYNEQFF
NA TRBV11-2 CASSLDPSGGGVWSYGYTF
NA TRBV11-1 CASSLEHEAFF
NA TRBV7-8 CASSGLSFRYGYTF
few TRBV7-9 CASTRWAEAFF
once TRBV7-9 CASSRKDGSPLHF
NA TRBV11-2 CASRGLVGGRYNEQFF